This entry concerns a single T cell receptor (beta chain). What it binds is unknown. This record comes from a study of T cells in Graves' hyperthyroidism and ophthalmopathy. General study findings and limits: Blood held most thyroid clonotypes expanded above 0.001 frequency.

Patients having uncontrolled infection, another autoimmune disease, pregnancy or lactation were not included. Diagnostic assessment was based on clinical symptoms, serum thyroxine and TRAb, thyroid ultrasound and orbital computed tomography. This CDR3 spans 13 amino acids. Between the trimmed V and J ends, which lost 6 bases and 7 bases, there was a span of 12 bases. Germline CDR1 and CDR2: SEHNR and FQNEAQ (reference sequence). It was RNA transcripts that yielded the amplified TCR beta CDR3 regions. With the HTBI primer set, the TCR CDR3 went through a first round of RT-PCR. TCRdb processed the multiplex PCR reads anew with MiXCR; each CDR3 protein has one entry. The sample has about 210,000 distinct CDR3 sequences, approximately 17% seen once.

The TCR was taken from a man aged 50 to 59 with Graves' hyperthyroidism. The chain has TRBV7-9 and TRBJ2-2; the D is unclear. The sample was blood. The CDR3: CASSWIGNGELFF. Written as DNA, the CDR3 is TGTGCCAGCAGTTGGATCGGTAACGGGGAGCTGTTTTTT.